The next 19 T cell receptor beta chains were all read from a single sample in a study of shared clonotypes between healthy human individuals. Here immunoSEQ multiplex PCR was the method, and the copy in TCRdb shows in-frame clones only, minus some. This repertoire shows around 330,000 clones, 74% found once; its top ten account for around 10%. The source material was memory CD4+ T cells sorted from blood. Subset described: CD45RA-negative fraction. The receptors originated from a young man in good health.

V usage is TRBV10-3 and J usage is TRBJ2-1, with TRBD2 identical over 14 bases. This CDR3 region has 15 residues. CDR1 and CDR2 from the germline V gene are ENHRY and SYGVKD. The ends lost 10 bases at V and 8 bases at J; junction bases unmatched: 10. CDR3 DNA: TGTGCCACCAAAACGGGACTAGCGGGAGTCGATGAGCAGTTCTTC. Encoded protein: CATKTGLAGVDEQFF.

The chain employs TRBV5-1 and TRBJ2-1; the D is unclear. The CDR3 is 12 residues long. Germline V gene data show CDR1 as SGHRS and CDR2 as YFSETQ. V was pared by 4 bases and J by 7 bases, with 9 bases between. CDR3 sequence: CASSRDLNEQFF. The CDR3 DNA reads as TGCGCCAGCAGCAGAGACCTAAATGAGCAGTTCTTC.

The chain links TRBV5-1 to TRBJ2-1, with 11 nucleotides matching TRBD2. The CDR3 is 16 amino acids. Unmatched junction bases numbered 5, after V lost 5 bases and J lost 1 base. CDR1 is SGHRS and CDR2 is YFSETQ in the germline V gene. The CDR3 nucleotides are TGCGCCAGCAGTACTGGGACTAGCGGTTCCTACAATGAGCAGTTCTTC. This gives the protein CASSTGTSGSYNEQFF.

CDR3 nucleotide sequence: TGTGCCACCAGCAGAGATGGGTCCGGCACAGATACGCAGTATTTT. It translates to CATSRDGSGTDTQYF. V usage is TRBV15 and J usage is TRBJ2-3; no clear D. Trimming pared 0 bases from V and 1 base from J, leaving 8 bases between. CDR1 and CDR2 from the germline V gene are LNHNV and YYDKDF (reference sequence). The CDR3 is made up of 15 amino acids.

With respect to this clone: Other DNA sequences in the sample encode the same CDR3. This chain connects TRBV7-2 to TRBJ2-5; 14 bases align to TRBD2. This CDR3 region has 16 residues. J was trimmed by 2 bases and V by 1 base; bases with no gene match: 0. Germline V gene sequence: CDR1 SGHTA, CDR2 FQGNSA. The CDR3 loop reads CASSLGLAGGQETQYF. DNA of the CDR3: TGTGCCAGCAGCTTAGGACTAGCGGGAGGGCAAGAGACCCAGTACTTC.

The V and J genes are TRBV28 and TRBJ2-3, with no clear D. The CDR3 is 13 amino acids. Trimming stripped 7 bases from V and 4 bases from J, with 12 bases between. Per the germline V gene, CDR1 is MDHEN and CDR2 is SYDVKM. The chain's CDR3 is CASTTHGADTQYF. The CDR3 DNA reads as TGTGCCAGCACCACCCATGGCGCAGATACGCAGTATTTT. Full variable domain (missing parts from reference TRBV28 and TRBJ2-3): DVKVTQSSRYLVKRTGEKVFLECVQDMDHENMFWYRQDPGLGLRLIYFSYDVKMKEKGDIPEGYSVSREKKERFSLILESASTNQTSMYLCASTTHGADTQYFGPGTRLTVL.

The CDR3 region is CASSNRVEQYF. CDR3 in DNA: TGTGCCAGCAGCAACAGGGTAGAGCAGTACTTC. The chain joins TRBV7-8 to TRBJ2-7; D is perhaps TRBD1 (6 bases). Trimming left V 5 bases short and J 7 bases short, with 9 bases between. Per germline, CDR1 SGHVS and CDR2 FQNEAQ. The CDR3 runs 11 residues.

In nucleotides, the CDR3 is TGTGCCAGCAGCTCAACTGGGGGGTACACAGATACGCAGTATTTT. Its translation: CASSSTGGYTDTQYF. This chain connects TRBV6-4 to TRBJ2-3; possible D gene TRBD2, 6 bases. Germline V lookup: CDR1 MRHNA, CDR2 SNTAGT. Trimming took 6 bases from V and 2 from J, leaving 15 bases between them. The CDR3 contains 15 residues.

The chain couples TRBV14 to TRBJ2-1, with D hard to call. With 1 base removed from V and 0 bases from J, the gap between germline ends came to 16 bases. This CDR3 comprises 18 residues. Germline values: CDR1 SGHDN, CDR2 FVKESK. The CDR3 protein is CASSQVGSRSGSYNEQFF. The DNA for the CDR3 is TGTGCCAGCAGCCAAGTTGGCTCAAGAAGTGGCTCCTACAATGAGCAGTTCTTC. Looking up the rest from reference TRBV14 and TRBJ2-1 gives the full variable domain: EAGVTQFPSHSVIEKGQTVTLRCDPISGHDNLYWYRRVMGKEIKFLLHFVKESKQDESGMPNNRFLAERTGGTYSTLKVQPAELEDSGVYFCASSQVGSRSGSYNEQFFGPGTRLTVL.

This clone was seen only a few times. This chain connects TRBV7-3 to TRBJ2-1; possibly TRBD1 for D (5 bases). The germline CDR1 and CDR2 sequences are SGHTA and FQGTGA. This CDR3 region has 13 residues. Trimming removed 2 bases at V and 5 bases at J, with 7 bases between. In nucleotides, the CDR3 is TGTGCCAGCAGCTTAGGGGCGGACAATGAGCAGTTCTTC. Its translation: CASSLGADNEQFF. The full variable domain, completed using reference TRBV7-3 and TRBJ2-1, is GAGVSQTPSNKVTEKGKYVELRCDPISGHTALYWYRQSLGQGPEFLIYFQGTGAADDSGLPNDRFFAVRPEGSVSTLKIQRTERGDSAVYLCASSLGADNEQFFGPGTRLTVL.

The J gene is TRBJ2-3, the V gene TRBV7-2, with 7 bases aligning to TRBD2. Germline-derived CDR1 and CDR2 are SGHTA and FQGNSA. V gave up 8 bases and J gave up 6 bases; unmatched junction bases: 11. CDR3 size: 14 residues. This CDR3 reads CASSSGTPQDTQYF. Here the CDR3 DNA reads TGTGCCAGCTCCAGCGGGACGCCCCAGGATACGCAGTATTTT. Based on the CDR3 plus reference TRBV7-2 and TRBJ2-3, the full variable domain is GAGVSQSPSNKVTEKGKDVELRCDPISGHTALYWYRQSLGQGLEFLIYFQGNSAPDKSGLPSDRFSAERTGGSVSTLTIQRTQQEDSAVYLCASSSGTPQDTQYFGPGTRLTVL.

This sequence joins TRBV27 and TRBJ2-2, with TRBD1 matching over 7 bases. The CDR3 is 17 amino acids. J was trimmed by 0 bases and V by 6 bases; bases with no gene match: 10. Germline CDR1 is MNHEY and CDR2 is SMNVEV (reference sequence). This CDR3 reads CASRWRGGGSNTGELFF. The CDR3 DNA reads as TGTGCCAGCAGATGGAGAGGGGGCGGGTCGAACACCGGGGAGCTGTTTTTT.

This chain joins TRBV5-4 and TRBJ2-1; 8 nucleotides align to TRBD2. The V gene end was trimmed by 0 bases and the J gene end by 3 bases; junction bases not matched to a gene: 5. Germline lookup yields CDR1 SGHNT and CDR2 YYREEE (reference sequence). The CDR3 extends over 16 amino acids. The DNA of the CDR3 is TGTGCCAGCAGCTTGGATTCCAGCGGGGGCTACAATGAGCAGTTCTTC. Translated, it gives CASSLDSSGGYNEQFF.

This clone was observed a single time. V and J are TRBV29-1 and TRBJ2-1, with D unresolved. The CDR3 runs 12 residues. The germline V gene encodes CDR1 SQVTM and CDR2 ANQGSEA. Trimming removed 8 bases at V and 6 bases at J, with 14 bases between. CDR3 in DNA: TGCAGCCCTGAATATCCCGGCAATGAGCAGTTCTTC. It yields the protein CSPEYPGNEQFF.

The CDR3 loop reads CACPRRGRSNQPQHF. The CDR3 DNA follows: TGTGCCTGCCCCCGGAGGGGACGGAGCAATCAGCCCCAGCATTTT. The chain has TRBV6-4 and TRBJ1-5; tentatively, D is TRBD1 (5 bases). V was trimmed by 11 bases and J by 1 base, leaving 18 bases between them. CDR1 and CDR2 from the germline V gene are MRHNA and SNTAGT. The CDR3 sequence is 15 residues long.

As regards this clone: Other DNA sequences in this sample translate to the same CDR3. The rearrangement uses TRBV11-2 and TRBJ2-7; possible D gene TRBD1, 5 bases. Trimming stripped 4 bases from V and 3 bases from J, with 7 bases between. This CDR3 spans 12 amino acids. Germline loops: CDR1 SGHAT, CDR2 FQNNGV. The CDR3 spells CASSSQGYEQYF. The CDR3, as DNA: TGTGCCAGCAGCTCCCAGGGCTACGAGCAGTACTTC.

CDR3: CASSFSTGGPRGTQYF. CDR3 bases: TGTGCCAGCAGCTTCTCTACGGGAGGGCCTCGGGGGACCCAGTACTTC. This chain links TRBV7-2 with TRBJ2-5; 8 bases fit TRBD2. CDR1 is SGHTA, CDR2 FQGNSA, per germline. The ends lost 3 bases at V and 7 bases at J; junction bases unmatched: 13. There are 16 residues in the CDR3.

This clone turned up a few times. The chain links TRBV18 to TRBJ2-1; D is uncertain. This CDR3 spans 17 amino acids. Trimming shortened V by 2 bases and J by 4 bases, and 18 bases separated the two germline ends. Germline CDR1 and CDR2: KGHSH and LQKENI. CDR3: CASSPIGSGGKYNEQFF. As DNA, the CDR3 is TGTGCCAGCTCACCAATCGGCTCTGGCGGAAAATACAATGAGCAGTTCTTC.

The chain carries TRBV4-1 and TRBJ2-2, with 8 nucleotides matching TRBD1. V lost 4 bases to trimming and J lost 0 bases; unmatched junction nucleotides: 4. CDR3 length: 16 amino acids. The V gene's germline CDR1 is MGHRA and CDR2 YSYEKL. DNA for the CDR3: TGCGCCAGCAGCCTTAGGACAGGGACGAACACCGGGGAGCTGTTTTTT. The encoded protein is CASSLRTGTNTGELFF.